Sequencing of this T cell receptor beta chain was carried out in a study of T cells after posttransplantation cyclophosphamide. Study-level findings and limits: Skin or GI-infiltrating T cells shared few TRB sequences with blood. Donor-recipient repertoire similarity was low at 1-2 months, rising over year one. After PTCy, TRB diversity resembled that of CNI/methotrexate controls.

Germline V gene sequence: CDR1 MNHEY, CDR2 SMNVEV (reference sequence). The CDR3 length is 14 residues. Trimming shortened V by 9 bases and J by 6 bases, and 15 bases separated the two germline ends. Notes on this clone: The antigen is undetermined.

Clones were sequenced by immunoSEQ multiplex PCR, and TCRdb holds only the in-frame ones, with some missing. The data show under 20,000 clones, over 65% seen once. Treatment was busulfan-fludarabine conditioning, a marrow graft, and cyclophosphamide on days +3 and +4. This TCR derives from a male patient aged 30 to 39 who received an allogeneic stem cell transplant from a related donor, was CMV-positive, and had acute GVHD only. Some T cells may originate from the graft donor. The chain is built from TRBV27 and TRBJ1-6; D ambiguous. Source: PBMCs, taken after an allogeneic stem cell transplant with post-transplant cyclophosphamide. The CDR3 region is CASGWRSGNSPLHF. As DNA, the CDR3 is TGTGCCAGTGGGTGGCGTAGCGGTAATTCACCCCTCCACTTT.